This T cell receptor beta chain was recovered during a study of blood T cell repertoires in COVID-19. For the study at large: Samples representing acute and convalescent COVID-19 were sourced from the United States, Italy and Spain. PBMCs, B-cell-depleted T cells, or T cells provided the cDNA or gDNA that made up the material.

From germline, CDR1 is DFQATT and CDR2 SNEGSKA (reference sequence). The CDR3 loop spans 11 amino acids. As processed by the authors: Reference gene primers were amplified, and this amplification served to estimate nucleated cell counts. TCRdb's table, derived via immunoSEQ multiplex PCR, lists solely in-frame clones and lacks some. The D gene and trimming were derived from the DNA, and the V and J assignments and clone size from that table. Among 40,000 to 45,000 clones, almost 95% were seen once, and the ten largest hold 8% to 10%. The receptor comes from a man aged 50 to 60 with active COVID-19. The source material was peripheral blood. This sequence joins TRBV20-1 and TRBJ1-3; D not certain. The CDR3 DNA sequence: TGCGTCGGTGTTTCTGGAAACACCATATATTTT. Its protein is CVGVSGNTIYF.